The 17 T cell receptor beta chains presented below share a single source sample, sequenced in a study of T cell responses to AZD1222 COVID-19 vaccine. Repertoires were generated with immunoSEQ multiplex PCR, while TCRdb's copy carries only in-frame clones and drops some. The sample consists of about 81,000 clones, about 91% of them appearing once. Sequencing used peripheral blood, obtained 28 days after the second AZD1222 dose. Receptors originate from an adult who received the AZD1222 COVID-19 vaccine.

The rearrangement links TRBV28 to TRBJ2-3; no reliable D call. V dropped 1 base and J dropped 3 bases, with 11 bases sitting between them. The length of the CDR3 is 15 residues. Germline CDR1 is MDHEN and CDR2 is SYDVKM. The CDR3: CASSLSGLGTDTQYF. For the CDR3, the DNA is TGTGCCAGCAGTTTATCTGGGCTGGGTACAGATACGCAGTATTTT. The whole variable domain, remainder taken from reference TRBV28 and TRBJ2-3, is DVKVTQSSRYLVKRTGEKVFLECVQDMDHENMFWYRQDPGLGLRLIYFSYDVKMKEKGDIPEGYSVSREKKERFSLILESASTNQTSMYLCASSLSGLGTDTQYFGPGTRLTVL.

The chain carries TRBV30 and TRBJ2-2; D is possibly TRBD1 (5 bases). The V end was cut by 1 base, the J end by 5 bases, with 8 bases between. Germline CDR1 GTSNPN, CDR2 SVGIG (reference sequence). The CDR3 contains 13 residues. This CDR3 is CAWSGAGTGELFF. In nucleotides, the CDR3 is TGTGCCTGGAGTGGGGCAGGGACCGGGGAGCTGTTTTTT.

The V call is TRBV2, the J call TRBJ2-7, with no clear D. The CDR3 is made up of 11 amino acids. The V end was cut by 3 bases, the J end by 3 bases, with 3 bases between. Germline CDR1 and CDR2: SNHLY and FYNNEI. The CDR3 protein is CASSDFYEQYF. The CDR3 coding sequence is TGTGCCAGCAGTGATTTCTACGAGCAGTACTTC.

The chain couples TRBV3-1 (or the pseudogene TRBV3-2) to TRBJ1-1; TRBD1 is a possible D gene (5 bases). Germline V gene sequence: CDR1 LGHDT, CDR2 YNNKEL (reference sequence). V was trimmed by 8 bases and J by 3 bases, leaving 16 bases between them. The CDR3 runs to 14 residues. CDR3 region: CASAQGPQYTEAFF. The CDR3 DNA follows: TGTGCCAGCGCCCAGGGCCCACAGTACACTGAAGCTTTCTTT.

The V and J genes are TRBV5-5 and TRBJ2-7, with 9 bases aligning to TRBD1. The CDR3 sequence is 15 residues long. CDR1 is SGHKS and CDR2 is YYEKEE in the germline V gene (reference sequence). The V segment lost 5 bases and the J segment 6 bases; nucleotides outside the gene matches: 12. For the CDR3, the DNA is TGTGCCAGCAGTCTGGGAGGGACAGGGCAGGTCGAGCAGTACTTC. The encoded protein is CASSLGGTGQVEQYF.

This clone showed up just once. The CDR3 DNA is TGTGCTGGACAGGGGACCACCGGGGAGCTGTTTTTT. Protein sequence: CAGQGTTGELFF. The chain employs TRBV30 and TRBJ2-2; 9 positions match TRBD1. In germline, CDR1 is GTSNPN, CDR2 SVGIG (reference sequence). The CDR3 has 12 amino acids.

This clone was picked up one time. This chain joins TRBV10-3 and TRBJ2-1, with 8 bases that match TRBD1. V lost 0 bases, J lost 8 bases, and 6 bases stayed unmatched. The germline gives CDR1 ENHRY, CDR2 SYGVKD. The CDR3 length is 15 residues. The CDR3 spells CAISESSRGRYEQFF. CDR3 nucleotide sequence: TGTGCCATCAGTGAGTCATCCAGGGGGCGTTATGAGCAGTTCTTC.

V usage is TRBV5-8 and J usage is TRBJ1-4; the D is unclear. The germline CDR1 and CDR2 sequences are SGHTS and YDEGEE. Trimming removed 4 bases from V and 7 bases from J, with 17 bases in between. This CDR3 has 15 amino acids. In DNA, the CDR3 is TGTGCCAGCAGCCCCGACCCGGATACAAGTGAAAAACTGTTTTTT. Translation: CASSPDPDTSEKLFF.

V and J are TRBV9 and TRBJ2-1; D possibly uses TRBD1 or TRBD2 (5 bases each). V lost 0 bases, J lost 5 bases, and 12 bases lay in between. The CDR3 extends over 15 amino acids. Germline loops: CDR1 SGDLS, CDR2 YYNGEE. The CDR3 bases are TGTGCCAGCAGCGTAGTAGGGGCGGGTAACAATGAGCAGTTCTTC. Translating it yields CASSVVGAGNNEQFF.

The J gene is TRBJ2-5, the V gene TRBV19; perhaps D is TRBD1 or TRBD2 (5 bases each). CDR3 length equals 13 residues. Between the trimmed V and J ends, which lost 4 bases and 5 bases, there was a span of 11 bases. CDR1 is LNHDA, CDR2 SQIVND, per germline (reference sequence). The CDR3 spells CASSRDLTETQYF. CDR3 bases: TGTGCCAGTAGTAGGGACCTAACGGAGACCCAGTACTTC.

The rearrangement uses TRBV6-2 or TRBV6-3 and TRBJ2-1; 10 nucleotides align to TRBD2. Trimming cost V 6 bases and J 3 bases; bases outside gene matches: 8. This CDR3 has 16 residues. Looked up from germline, CDR1 is MNHEY and CDR2 is SVGEGT. Here the CDR3 reads CASSPTGTSVYNEQFF. The CDR3, as DNA: TGTGCCAGCAGCCCTACCGGGACTAGCGTCTACAATGAGCAGTTCTTC.

The V and J genes are TRBV12-3 or TRBV12-4 and TRBJ1-1; D call uncertain. Trimming stripped 6 bases from V and 1 base from J, with 3 bases between. This CDR3 has 11 residues. The CDR3 DNA follows: TGTGCCAGCAGAAGGAACACTGAAGCTTTCTTT. It specifies CASRRNTEAFF.

V is TRBV5-4 and J is TRBJ2-1; D possibly corresponds to TRBD2 (5 bases). This CDR3 comprises 17 residues. Trimming shortened V by 2 bases and J by 4 bases, and 19 bases separated the two germline ends. CDR1 is SGHNT, CDR2 YYREEE, per germline (reference sequence). The CDR3 coding sequence is TGTGCCAGCAGCTTAAAACTAAGGACTCTCCGGTACAATGAGCAGTTCTTC. Protein sequence: CASSLKLRTLRYNEQFF.

The chain joins TRBV3-1 (or the pseudogene TRBV3-2) to TRBJ1-2, with a tentative D call TRBD1 (5 bases). This CDR3 has 11 residues. The V gene's germline CDR1 is LGHDT and CDR2 YNNKEL (reference sequence). The V end was cut by 11 bases, the J end by 1 base, with 8 bases between. CDR3 sequence (DNA): TGTGCCGTGCAGGGTAACTATGGCTACACCTTC. Amino acids: CAVQGNYGYTF.

The V call is TRBV9, the J call TRBJ2-3; D unclear. The CDR3 loop spans 15 amino acids. CDR1 is SGDLS, CDR2 YYNGEE, per germline. Trimming removed 0 bases at V and 1 base at J, with 9 bases between. The CDR3, as DNA: TGTGCCAGCAGCGTAGCCCCCGCTGGCACAGATACGCAGTATTTT. Translation gives CASSVAPAGTDTQYF. The whole variable domain, filled in from reference TRBV9 and TRBJ2-3, reads DSGVTQTPKHLITATGQRVTLRCSPRSGDLSVYWYQQSLDQGLQFLIQYYNGEERAKGNILERFSAQQFPDLHSELNLSSLELGDSALYFCASSVAPAGTDTQYFGPGTRLTVL.

The V and J genes are TRBV18 and TRBJ2-1; D uncertain. Germline CDR1 KGHSH, CDR2 LQKENI. This CDR3 comprises 15 residues. V was shortened by 3 bases and J by 2 bases, with 11 bases between the two germline ends. The DNA for the CDR3 is TGTGCCAGCTCACCCTACACTACCACCTACAATGAGCAGTTCTTC. Protein: CASSPYTTTYNEQFF.

This sequence joins TRBV5-6 and TRBJ2-2, with 7 bases matching TRBD1. The CDR3 is made up of 15 amino acids. CDR1 and CDR2 from the germline V gene are SGHDT and YYEEEE. The V segment lost 4 bases and the J segment 3 bases; nucleotides outside the gene matches: 6. The CDR3 nucleotides are TGTGCCAGCAGCGCGGACAGGCTTTACACCGGGGAGCTGTTTTTT. Encoded protein: CASSADRLYTGELFF. Combining the CDR3 with reference TRBV5-6 and TRBJ2-2 gives the whole variable domain DAGVTQSPTHLIKTRGQQVTLRCSPKSGHDTVSWYQQALGQGPQFIFQYYEEEERQRGNFPDRFSGHQFPNYSSELNVNALLLGDSALYLCASSADRLYTGELFFGEGSRLTVL.